Below are 31 T cell receptor beta chains sequenced from a single sample in a study of T-cell memory formation after mild COVID-19. Using its own MiXCR run on the 5' RACE reads, TCRdb lists one record per CDR3 protein. In the table there are about half a million distinct CDR3 sequences, roughly 20% of which are singletons. The sequencing sample was made of PBMCs or a T cell subset sorted from them (not recorded which). These receptors originate from an adult woman who had mild COVID-19 (a few samples of this study predate the infection). Cell type and time point are not known.

This clonotype was observed a few times. This chain links TRBV4-3 with TRBJ2-3; no clear D gene. V lost 0 bases and J 6 bases, leaving 7 bases between the germline ends. The CDR3 consists of 13 residues. From germline, CDR1 is LGHNA and CDR2 YSLEER. The CDR3 loop is CASSQDLWDTQYF. The CDR3 coding sequence is TGCGCCAGCAGCCAAGATCTGTGGGATACGCAGTATTTT.

This clonotype was picked up a small number of times. This sequence joins TRBV6-5 and TRBJ2-5, with D possibly TRBD2 on 6 matching bases. Trimming took off 6 bases at V and 4 bases at J, with 15 bases between the two ends. The germline CDR1 and CDR2 sequences are MNHEY and SVGAGI. There are 14 residues in the CDR3. Here the CDR3 DNA reads TGTGCCAGCAGCCCCAACGTCGGGGGAGAGACCCAGTACTTC. Its translation: CASSPNVGGETQYF.

The genes are TRBV4-1 and TRBJ2-1; TRBD1 might be the D (6 bases). Germline-derived CDR1 and CDR2 are MGHRA and YSYEKL. CDR3 size: 15 residues. V gave up 4 bases and J gave up 8 bases, with 18 bases separating them. CDR3 sequence: CASSPAKQGRHEQFF. DNA of the CDR3: TGCGCCAGCAGCCCTGCGAAACAGGGTAGGCATGAGCAGTTCTTC.

Here the CDR3 reads CASSHGTSGGGETQYF. As DNA, the CDR3 is TGCGCCAGCAGCCACGGGACTAGCGGGGGCGGAGAGACCCAGTACTTC. This chain links TRBV4-1 with TRBJ2-5; 14 bases are a match to TRBD2. Germline-derived CDR1 and CDR2 are MGHRA and YSYEKL. V lost 3 bases and J lost 4; bases outside the gene matches: 4. This CDR3 is 16 amino acids long.

The chain uses TRBV5-1 and TRBJ2-7, with TRBD2 matching over 12 bases. Germline V CDR1 and CDR2: SGHRS, YFSETQ. The CDR3 runs to 15 residues. The trim removed 1 base at V and 7 bases at J, leaving 6 bases unmatched. The CDR3 DNA follows: TGCGCCAGCAGCTTGAGACTAGCGGGAGCGGGTGAGCAGTACTTC. This sequence encodes CASSLRLAGAGEQYF.

This clonotype was found a few times. The chain employs TRBV6-6 and TRBJ2-2; D remains ambiguous. The CDR3 has 15 residues. With 0 bases removed from V and 7 bases from J, the gap between germline ends came to 12 bases. Germline assignment: CDR1 MNHNY and CDR2 SVGAGI (reference sequence). In DNA form, the CDR3 reads TGTGCCAGCAGTTACTCGGGCCTGCCATTCGGGGAGCTGTTTTTT. It encodes CASSYSGLPFGELFF.

V and J are TRBV7-3 and TRBJ2-1; D uncertain. Germline V gene data show CDR1 as SGHTA and CDR2 as FQGTGA. The CDR3 totals 13 residues. V was pared by 2 bases and J by 4 bases, with 6 bases between. CDR3: CASSLDFYNEQFF. The CDR3 nucleotides read TGTGCCAGCAGCTTAGACTTTTACAATGAGCAGTTCTTC.

This rearrangement joins TRBV12-5 to TRBJ1-2; D may be TRBD1 (5 bases). The V and J ends lost 1 base and 8 bases respectively, with 17 bases between them. Germline CDR1 LGHNT, CDR2 FRNRAP. The length of the CDR3 is 15 residues. The CDR3 bases are TGTGCTAGTGGTTTGGACCCCAAGGGGAACGACGGCTACACCTTC. Translated, it gives CASGLDPKGNDGYTF.

The V and J genes are TRBV7-9 and TRBJ1-2; no firm D call. Trimming removed 0 bases at V and 9 bases at J, with 17 bases between. CDR1 SEHNR and CDR2 FQNEAQ come from the germline V gene (reference sequence). This CDR3 has 15 amino acids. This CDR3 reads CASSLASALGRSYTF. In DNA, the CDR3 is TGTGCCAGCAGCTTAGCTTCTGCGTTGGGTAGAAGCTACACCTTC.

V usage is TRBV6-2 or TRBV6-3 and J usage is TRBJ2-7, with a tentative D call TRBD1 (5 bases). Germline CDR1 is MNHEY and CDR2 is SVGEGT. V lost 5 bases and J lost 1, with 18 bases in between. This CDR3 is built from 16 residues. The CDR3: CASSTQGSVSSYEQYF. CDR3 bases: TGTGCCAGCAGTACCCAGGGTTCGGTCAGTTCCTACGAGCAGTACTTC.

This clonotype occurred a few times. The chain's CDR3 is CASSIASPTDTQYF. The CDR3 nucleotides are TGTGCCAGTAGTATAGCTAGTCCCACAGATACGCAGTATTTT. This chain uses TRBV19 with TRBJ2-3; no reliable D call. V gave up 1 base and J gave up 2 bases, with 7 bases separating them. The CDR3 is 14 amino acids. Germline V gives CDR1 LNHDA, CDR2 SQIVND (reference sequence). The variable domain in full, completed from reference TRBV19 and TRBJ2-3, reads DGGITQSPKYLFRKEGQNVTLSCEQNLNHDAMYWYRQDPGQGLRLIYYSQIVNDFQKGDIAEGYSVSREKKESFPLTVTSAQKNPTAFYLCASSIASPTDTQYFGPGTRLTVL.

The sample holds many counts of this clonotype. This chain uses TRBV25-1 with TRBJ2-5, with D possibly TRBD2 on 6 matching bases. The CDR3 contains 13 residues. Germline V gene lookup returns CDR1 MGHDK and CDR2 SYGVNS. Trimming stripped 4 bases from V and 1 base from J, with 7 bases between. The CDR3 sequence is CASSGSGQETQYF. The CDR3 DNA follows: TGTGCCAGCAGTGGTAGCGGCCAAGAGACCCAGTACTTC.

This clonotype occurred a few times. One junction end disagrees with the germline gene, perhaps due to a read error. This sequence joins TRBV5-4 and TRBJ2-7, with unresolved D. The CDR3 extends over 13 amino acids. CDR1 is SGHNT and CDR2 is YYREEE in the germline V gene (reference sequence). In DNA form, the CDR3 reads TGTGCCAGCAGCTTGCCAGGATTAGCTACGTCCGGCTTC. This translates into CASSLPGLATSGF. Complete variable domain (other parts from reference TRBV5-4 and TRBJ2-7): ETGVTQSPTHLIKTRGQQVTLRCSSQSGHNTVSWYQQALGQGPQFIFQYYREEENGRGNFPPRFSGLQFPNYSSELNVNALELDDSALYLCASSLPGLATSGFGPGTRLTVT.

This clonotype came up many times. V gene TRBV12-3 or TRBV12-4 combines with J gene TRBJ2-7; possibly TRBD1 for D (7 bases). This CDR3 contains 14 residues. Trimming cost V 6 bases and J 2 bases, with 14 bases left between them. CDR3 in amino acids: CASSSQGGTYEQYF. CDR3 nucleotides: TGTGCCAGCAGCTCCCAGGGGGGAACCTACGAGCAGTACTTC.

The chain uses TRBV7-3 and TRBJ2-6; D call uncertain. The germline CDR1 and CDR2 sequences are SGHTA and FQGTGA. The CDR3 spans 17 residues. The V gene lost 0 bases and the J gene lost 4 bases, with 13 bases spanning the gap. The CDR3 sequence: CASSLTRLGFGANVLTF. The CDR3 DNA sequence: TGTGCCAGCAGCTTAACGCGGCTGGGGTTCGGGGCCAACGTCCTGACTTTC.

This clonotype was seen ten or more times. J is TRBJ1-1 and V is TRBV12-3 or TRBV12-4; a possible D gene is TRBD1 (5 bases). The CDR3 sequence is 11 residues long. The V and J ends lost 8 bases and 6 bases respectively, with 10 bases between them. The CDR3 DNA reads as TGTGCCAGCGAGGGGTACTCTGAAGCTTTCTTT. Translating it yields CASEGYSEAFF.

Ten or more counts support this clonotype. The chain carries TRBV20-1 and TRBJ2-7, with TRBD1 matching 9 bases. The germline V gene has CDR1 DFQATT and CDR2 SNEGSKA (reference sequence). The trim removed 5 bases at V and 1 base at J, leaving 15 bases unmatched. CDR3 length equals 17 residues. DNA for the CDR3: TGCAGTGCTCCCTTGACCGGCCGGGACAGGGCTTCCTACGAGCAGTACTTC. Amino acids: CSAPLTGRDRASYEQYF.

V usage is TRBV24-1 and J usage is TRBJ2-1; D gene unclear. Trimming left V 3 bases short and J 0 bases short, with 11 bases between. This CDR3 spans 16 amino acids. In germline, CDR1 is KGHDR, CDR2 SFDVKD. The CDR3 sequence: CATSDLFQSSYNEQFF. In nucleotides, the CDR3 is TGTGCCACCAGTGATCTTTTTCAGAGCTCCTACAATGAGCAGTTCTTC.

The chain recombines TRBV2 with TRBJ2-3; 10 bases are a match to TRBD1. The CDR3 runs 15 residues. Germline V gene lookup returns CDR1 SNHLY and CDR2 FYNNEI. V was clipped by 7 bases and J by 5 bases; unmatched bases: 9. CDR3 sequence (DNA): TGTGCCAGCATCCGACCGGGACAGGGGTTAGATACGCAGTATTTT. Translating it yields CASIRPGQGLDTQYF.

The table lists this clonotype with a few counts. This chain uses TRBV4-1 with TRBJ1-2; D remains ambiguous. Germline CDR1 is MGHRA and CDR2 is YSYEKL. Trimming shortened V by 0 bases and J by 6 bases, and 29 bases separated the two germline ends. The CDR3 consists of 20 residues. In nucleotides, the CDR3 is TGCGCCAGCAGCCAAGACACCGTAGGGTCGGGTAGGCCCACCTGGCATGGCTACACCTTC. Translated, it gives CASSQDTVGSGRPTWHGYTF.

The chain links TRBV11-2 to TRBJ1-6; a weak D match, TRBD1 (6 bases). The V and J ends lost 5 bases and 0 bases respectively, with 11 bases between them. The CDR3 has 16 amino acids. Germline assignment: CDR1 SGHAT and CDR2 FQNNGV. The CDR3 spells CASSPGASSYNSPLHF. The DNA for the CDR3 is TGTGCCAGCAGCCCAGGGGCGAGCTCCTATAATTCACCCCTCCACTTT.

The rearrangement joins TRBV18 to TRBJ1-2; D might be TRBD1 (5 bases). Trimming took off 3 bases at V and 4 bases at J, with 12 bases between the two ends. The CDR3 has 14 amino acids. CDR1 KGHSH and CDR2 LQKENI come from the germline V gene. CDR3 DNA sequence: TGTGCCAGCTCACCGGCAACAGGTGGCTATGGCTACACCTTC. It encodes CASSPATGGYGYTF.

CDR3 sequence reads: CASSQDRGTSGRAANEQFF. DNA of the CDR3: TGCGCCAGCAGCCAAGATCGGGGGACTAGCGGGAGGGCCGCCAATGAGCAGTTCTTC. This chain uses TRBV4-3 with TRBJ2-1, with 16 nucleotides matching TRBD2. J lost 6 bases, V lost 0 bases, and 8 bases had no gene match. In germline, CDR1 is LGHNA, CDR2 YSLEER. The length of the CDR3 is 19 residues.

This clonotype was counted between two and nine times. This chain uses TRBV20-1 with TRBJ2-4, with D tentatively TRBD1 or TRBD2 (5 bases each). The CDR3 runs to 13 residues. V dropped 4 bases and J dropped 2 bases, with 9 bases sitting between them. Germline values: CDR1 DFQATT, CDR2 SNEGSKA (reference sequence). CDR3 nucleotides: TGCAGTGCTAAGAGGGGCACCAAAAACATTCAGTACTTC. This gives the protein CSAKRGTKNIQYF.

Only a few counts were recorded for this clonotype. This chain connects TRBV6-5 to TRBJ1-2; 9 bases match TRBD1. Germline CDR1 is MNHEY and CDR2 is SVGAGI. The CDR3 totals 13 residues. J was trimmed by 2 bases and V by 6 bases; bases with no gene match: 1. In DNA, the CDR3 is TGTGCCAGCAGCGACAGGGGGAACTATGGCTACACCTTC. The encoded protein is CASSDRGNYGYTF.

The genes are TRBV5-1 and TRBJ1-6, with D hard to call. With 4 bases removed from V and 10 bases from J, the gap between germline ends came to 12 bases. The CDR3 runs to 13 residues. Germline values: CDR1 SGHRS, CDR2 YFSETQ. Here the CDR3 DNA reads TGCGCCAGCAGCCTGGAGAGGGTCTCACCCCTCCACTTT. Protein sequence: CASSLERVSPLHF.

The V and J genes are TRBV10-3 and TRBJ2-7, with 7 positions matching TRBD2. The trim removed 10 bases at V and 2 bases at J, leaving 8 bases unmatched. This CDR3 comprises 13 residues. CDR1 is ENHRY and CDR2 is SYGVKD in the germline V gene. The CDR3 here is CATGEGPAYEQYF. The CDR3 DNA is TGTGCCACCGGGGAGGGGCCAGCCTACGAGCAGTACTTC.

This clonotype has just a few counts. The V call is TRBV7-9, the J call TRBJ2-7; possibly TRBD1 for D (5 bases). CDR1 is SEHNR, CDR2 FQNEAQ, per germline (reference sequence). The CDR3 extends over 17 amino acids. The V end was cut by 4 bases, the J end by 3 bases, with 22 bases between. The CDR3 nucleotides read TGTGCCAGCAGCTCCAACGCCCGTCCAGGGTTGGGCTACGAGCAGTACTTC. Protein sequence: CASSSNARPGLGYEQYF.

This clonotype was seen a handful of times. The chain recombines TRBV12-3 or TRBV12-4 with TRBJ2-3; D is ambiguous. Trimming left V 1 base short and J 6 bases short, with 5 bases between. The CDR3 runs 12 residues. The CDR3 DNA follows: TGTGCCAGCAGTTTAGGGTTGGATACGCAGTATTTT. Encoded protein: CASSLGLDTQYF.

The V and J genes are TRBV19 and TRBJ2-7; 10 nucleotides line up with TRBD1. V shed 6 bases, J shed 5 bases, and the junction held 4 bases outside the gene matches. Germline V gives CDR1 LNHDA, CDR2 SQIVND (reference sequence). This CDR3 is built from 13 residues. The CDR3, as DNA: TGTGCCAGTAGGACAGGGGGCAAGCACGAGCAGTACTTC. This translates into CASRTGGKHEQYF.

In its sample, this clonotype was seen many times. V gene TRBV5-1 combines with J gene TRBJ2-5, with TRBD1 as a possible D gene (5 bases). Per the germline V gene, CDR1 is SGHRS and CDR2 is YFSETQ. V lost 0 bases to trimming and J lost 1 base, with 7 bases between them. The CDR3 totals 14 residues. CDR3 nucleotides: TGCGCCAGCAGCTTGGTAACAGGCCAAGAGACCCAGTACTTC. The encoded protein is CASSLVTGQETQYF.